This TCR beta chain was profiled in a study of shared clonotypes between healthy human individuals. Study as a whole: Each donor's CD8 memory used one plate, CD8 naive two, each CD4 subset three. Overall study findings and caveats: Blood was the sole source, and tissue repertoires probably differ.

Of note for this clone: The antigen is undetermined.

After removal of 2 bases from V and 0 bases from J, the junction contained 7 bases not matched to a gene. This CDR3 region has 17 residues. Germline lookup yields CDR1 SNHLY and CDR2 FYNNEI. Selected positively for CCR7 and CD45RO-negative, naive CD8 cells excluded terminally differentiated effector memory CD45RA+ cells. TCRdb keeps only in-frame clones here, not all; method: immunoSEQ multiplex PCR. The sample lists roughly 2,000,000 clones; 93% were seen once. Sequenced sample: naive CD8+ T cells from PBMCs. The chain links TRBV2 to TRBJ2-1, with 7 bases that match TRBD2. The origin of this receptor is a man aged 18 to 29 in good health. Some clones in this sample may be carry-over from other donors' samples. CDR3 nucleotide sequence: TGTGCCAGCAGTGAACTGCTAGCGGCCCTCTCCTACAATGAGCAGTTCTTC. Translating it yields CASSELLAALSYNEQFF. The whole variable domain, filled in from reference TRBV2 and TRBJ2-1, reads EPEVTQTPSHQVTQMGQEVILRCVPISNHLYFYWYRQILGQKVEFLVSFYNNEISEKSEIFDDQFSVERPDGSNFTLKIRSTKLEDSAMYFCASSELLAALSYNEQFFGPGTRLTVL.